This T cell receptor beta chain comes out of a study of shared clonotypes between healthy human individuals. Study-wide results and limits: The study generally estimated greater richness for naive than memory subsets. Naive CD4 clonotypes overlapped across a handful of donors at roughly 4.5%.

With 4 bases removed from V and 4 bases from J, the gap between germline ends came to 7 bases. This CDR3 is built from 12 residues. Germline lookup yields CDR1 MNHNS and CDR2 SASEGT. Genomic DNA belonging to each subset was distributed in equal measure over several immunoSEQ plates. Sequenced by immunoSEQ multiplex PCR; TCRdb stores in-frame clones only, minus some. The data show 1,400,000 or so clones, with approximately 98.5% seen just once and about 0.34% held by the top ten. This clone showed up just once. The antigen is undetermined. CD4+ cells yielded CD45RA+ naive and CD45RA-negative memory subsets.

Sequenced sample: naive CD4+ T cells sorted from blood. Subset meaning: CD45RA+ positively selected. The chain combines TRBV6-1 with TRBJ1-2, with unresolved D. This TCR was recovered from a man aged 25-45 years in good health. The CDR3 spells CASSGEGYGYTF. In DNA form, the CDR3 reads TGTGCCAGCAGTGGGGAGGGCTATGGCTACACCTTC.